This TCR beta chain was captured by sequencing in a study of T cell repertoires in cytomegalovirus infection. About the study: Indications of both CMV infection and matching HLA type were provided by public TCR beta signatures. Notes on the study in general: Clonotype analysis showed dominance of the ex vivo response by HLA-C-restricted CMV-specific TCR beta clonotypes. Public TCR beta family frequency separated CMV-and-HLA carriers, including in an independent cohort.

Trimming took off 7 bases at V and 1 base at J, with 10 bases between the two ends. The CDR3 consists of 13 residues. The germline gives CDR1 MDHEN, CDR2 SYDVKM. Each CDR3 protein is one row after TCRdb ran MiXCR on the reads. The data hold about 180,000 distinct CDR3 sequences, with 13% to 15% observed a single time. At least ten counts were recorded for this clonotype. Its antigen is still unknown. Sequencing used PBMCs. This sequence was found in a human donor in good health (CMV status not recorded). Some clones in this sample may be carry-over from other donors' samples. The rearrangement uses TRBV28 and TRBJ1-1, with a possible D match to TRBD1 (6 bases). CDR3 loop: CASTGAGNTEAFF. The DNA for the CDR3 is TGTGCCAGCACAGGGGCAGGGAACACTGAAGCTTTCTTT.